This T cell receptor (beta chain) was profiled in a study of T cells in Graves' hyperthyroidism and ophthalmopathy. Concerning this clonotype: Its antigen is unidentified.

Amplified regions were TCR beta CDR3 sequences from RNA transcripts. First-round RT-PCR of the TCR CDR3 relied on the HTBI primer set. TCRdb recomputed calls from the multiplex PCR reads with MiXCR, one row per CDR3 protein. The profile shows 500,000 to 650,000 distinct CDR3 sequences, about 15% of them singletons. Study results and caveats: The model made its ophthalmopathy prediction, and onset followed a median 6.5 months later. The blood repertoire included most of the expanded thyroid clonotypes above 0.001.

The V end lost 0 bases, the J end lost 1 base, and 7 bases lay between the germline ends. The CDR3 runs 15 residues. The germline gives CDR1 LNHDA, CDR2 SQIVND (reference sequence). The sequenced sample was blood. This receptor was identified in a woman between 18 and 30 years old with Graves' ophthalmopathy. The chain employs TRBV19 and TRBJ1-5; no firm D call. CDR3 amino acids: CASSIDLGSNQPQHF. The CDR3 DNA reads as TGTGCCAGTAGTATAGATCTGGGCAGCAATCAGCCCCAGCATTTT. The entire variable domain, with the rest obtained from reference TRBV19 and TRBJ1-5, is as follows: DGGITQSPKYLFRKEGQNVTLSCEQNLNHDAMYWYRQDPGQGLRLIYYSQIVNDFQKGDIAEGYSVSREKKESFPLTVTSAQKNPTAFYLCASSIDLGSNQPQHFGDGTRLSIL.